The present TCR beta chain was sequenced within a study of T-cell reconstitution after alpha-beta-depleted transplantation in children. Study results and caveats: A year post-transplant, T-cell counts and diversity derived mostly from newly produced T cells.

CDR3 length: 16 amino acids. The germline gives CDR1 MNHEY, CDR2 SVGEGT. Trimming at V came to 4 bases and at J to 7 bases, leaving 8 bases not matched to a gene. This sample's TCRbeta library carried unique molecular identifier barcodes. TCRdb ran MiXCR on the PCR reads and lists one entry per CDR3 protein. Seen here are some 600,000 distinct CDR3 sequences, approximately 12% observed once, and the top ten hold about 2.2%. This clonotype came up many times. What it binds is not known. The chain carries TRBV6-2 or TRBV6-3 and TRBJ2-2, with 11 bases identical to TRBD2. Material: PBMCs, mostly from graft donor cells, obtained 360 days after TCRalphabeta/CD19-depleted stem cell transplant. The clonotype originates from a male patient younger than 18 who had a stem cell transplant for acute myeloid leukemia, so the T cells may come from the graft donor. The CDR3 region is CASSSGLAARVGELFF. The CDR3 nucleotides read TGTGCCAGCAGTTCGGGACTAGCGGCTAGGGTCGGGGAGCTGTTTTTT.